Below, 19 T cell receptor beta chains from the same sample are listed, as sequenced in a study of T cells in Graves' hyperthyroidism and ophthalmopathy. The investigators amplified TCR beta CDR3 regions from RNA transcripts. An initial round of RT-PCR targeting the TCR CDR3 relied on the HTBI primer set. TCRdb recomputed calls from the multiplex PCR reads with MiXCR, one row per CDR3 protein. Here the sample spans some 180,000 distinct CDR3 sequences, about a sixth being singletons. The sequenced sample consisted of blood. The source of these receptors is a woman in her fifties or sixties with Graves' hyperthyroidism.

The table lists this clonotype with many counts. The V gene is TRBV27, the J gene TRBJ2-5; 11 bases map to TRBD2. Germline loops: CDR1 MNHEY, CDR2 SMNVEV (reference sequence). The V segment lost 5 bases and the J segment 4 bases; nucleotides outside the gene matches: 3. This CDR3 has 14 residues. The CDR3 DNA sequence: TGTGCCAGCAGTAGGCTAGCGGGAGGAGAGACCCAGTACTTC. Protein product: CASSRLAGGETQYF.

This clonotype was observed many times. The chain carries TRBV27 and TRBJ2-1, with a weak D call TRBD2 (6 bases). The CDR3 has 15 residues. Deletions cut 6 bases from V and 3 bases from J, with 15 bases between. The germline V gene has CDR1 MNHEY and CDR2 SMNVEV (reference sequence). CDR3 nucleotides: TGTGCCAGCAGGTTTGGAGGGAATCGCTACAATGAGCAGTTCTTC. This codes for CASRFGGNRYNEQFF.

This clonotype was detected ten times or more. This chain uses TRBV20-1 with TRBJ2-3, with D perhaps given as TRBD1 or TRBD2 (5 bases each). V lost 0 bases, J lost 0 bases, and 10 bases lay in between. The CDR3 runs to 15 residues. Germline V gives CDR1 DFQATT, CDR2 SNEGSKA (reference sequence). In DNA, the CDR3 is TGCAGTGCTAGAGACCCGGGACCTAGCACAGATACGCAGTATTTT. Its translation is CSARDPGPSTDTQYF.

This clonotype was observed many times. The gene calls are TRBV20-1 and TRBJ2-1, with 8 positions matching TRBD1. Trimming at V came to 5 bases and at J to 6 bases, leaving 3 bases not matched to a gene. The CDR3 length is 12 residues. Germline loops: CDR1 DFQATT, CDR2 SNEGSKA (reference sequence). CDR3 nucleotide sequence: TGCAGTGCTGACAGGGGTGCCAATGAGCAGTTCTTC. Protein sequence: CSADRGANEQFF.

The gene calls are TRBV7-9 and TRBJ1-2; a weak D match, TRBD1 (5 bases). The germline gives CDR1 SEHNR, CDR2 FQNEAQ (reference sequence). V lost 4 bases and J 2 bases, leaving 29 bases between the germline ends. CDR3 length equals 20 residues. The CDR3 DNA sequence: TGTGCCAGCAGCTCGAATCATCTATCCGGCAGGGAGGGGCTGAACTATGGCTACACCTTC. Its translation is CASSSNHLSGREGLNYGYTF.

This clonotype was observed at least ten times. The J gene is TRBJ2-7, the V gene TRBV11-2; D is undetermined. The V and J ends lost 0 bases and 6 bases respectively, with 15 bases between them. This CDR3 has 15 amino acids. CDR1 and CDR2 (germline): SGHAT, FQNNGV. The CDR3 DNA is TGTGCCAGCAGCTTAGAAGAGCAGGATAAGACCGAGCAGTACTTC. It yields the protein CASSLEEQDKTEQYF.

This clonotype was recorded many times. The chain combines TRBV6-1 with TRBJ1-5; TRBD1 is a possible D gene (5 bases). CDR3 length equals 15 residues. Trimming stripped 4 bases from V and 3 bases from J, with 13 bases between. Germline CDR1 and CDR2: MNHNS and SASEGT. CDR3 sequence: CASSAAGLLNQPQHF. In DNA, the CDR3 is TGTGCCAGCAGTGCTGCGGGACTCCTCAATCAGCCCCAGCATTTT.

This clonotype has just a few counts. The J gene is TRBJ1-1, the V gene TRBV20-1, with D perhaps TRBD1 (6 bases). Germline CDR1 is DFQATT and CDR2 is SNEGSKA (reference sequence). The CDR3 is 15 residues long. V was clipped by 8 bases and J by 1 base, with 20 bases between them. This chain's CDR3 is CSPSDGGARNTEAFF. The DNA for the CDR3 is TGCAGTCCTTCCGACGGGGGGGCCCGGAACACTGAAGCTTTCTTT.

This clonotype was recorded many times. The rearrangement joins TRBV28 to TRBJ1-3; D unclear. The V and J ends lost 5 bases and 3 bases respectively, with 14 bases between them. CDR3 length equals 15 residues. Germline-derived CDR1 and CDR2 are MDHEN and SYDVKM. Here the CDR3 reads CASSPAGNLGNTIYF. In DNA form, the CDR3 reads TGTGCCAGCAGTCCCGCGGGAAATCTTGGAAACACCATATATTTT.

This clonotype has a single count. The chain is built from TRBV5-1 and TRBJ2-7, with TRBD2 matching over 15 bases. The J segment lost 3 bases and the V segment lost 4 bases, leaving 8 bases of the junction unmatched. Germline-derived CDR1 and CDR2 are SGHRS and YFSETQ. The CDR3 has 17 residues. Here the CDR3 DNA reads TGCGCCAGCAGCACCGGACTAGCGGGAGGGGAAAACTACGAGCAGTACTTC. This encodes CASSTGLAGGENYEQYF.

Many counts were recorded for this clonotype. V is TRBV13 and J is TRBJ2-7; the D is unclear. Trimming removed 4 bases at V and 2 bases at J, with 3 bases between. The CDR3 is 11 amino acids. The germline V gene encodes CDR1 PRHDT and CDR2 FYEKMQ (reference sequence). CDR3 region: CASSSTYEQYF. As DNA, the CDR3 is TGTGCCAGCAGCTCCACCTACGAGCAGTACTTC.

The rearrangement links TRBV10-1 to TRBJ2-5, with 9 bases aligning to TRBD2. Germline V gives CDR1 WNHNN, CDR2 SYGVQD (reference sequence). After removal of 9 bases from V and 5 bases from J, the junction contained 13 bases not matched to a gene. The length of the CDR3 is 15 residues. In DNA form, the CDR3 reads TGCGCCAGTGCGAGGTCTAGCGGGACGGGGGAGACCCAGTACTTC. Translating gives CASARSSGTGETQYF.

This clonotype was found a few times. The genes are TRBV4-1 and TRBJ2-7; 7 bases are a match to TRBD1. The CDR3 covers 13 residues. V gave up 4 bases and J gave up 3 bases; unmatched junction bases: 3. Germline assignment: CDR1 MGHRA and CDR2 YSYEKL. As DNA, the CDR3 is TGCGCCAGCAGCCTCTGGACAGGCTACGAGCAGTACTTC. Translation gives CASSLWTGYEQYF.

The chain recombines TRBV12-3 or TRBV12-4 with TRBJ1-5; TRBD1 is a possible D gene (6 bases). V was trimmed by 4 bases and J by 5 bases, leaving 9 bases between them. The CDR3 covers 13 residues. Written as DNA, the CDR3 is TGTGCCAGCAGTTACAGGGAGGATCAGCCCCAGCATTTT. This sequence encodes CASSYREDQPQHF.

The chain recombines TRBV4-1 with TRBJ2-1; no firm D call. V shed 1 base and J shed 0 bases, with 10 bases lying between them. CDR3 length: 16 residues. Germline V gives CDR1 MGHRA, CDR2 YSYEKL. The CDR3, as DNA: TGCGCCAGCAGCCAAGGCGGCGAGAGCTCCTACAATGAGCAGTTCTTC. This codes for CASSQGGESSYNEQFF.

The V call is TRBV19, the J call TRBJ1-6; D is ambiguous. CDR3 size: 12 residues. V shed 5 bases and J shed 8 bases, with 7 bases lying between them. The germline V gene has CDR1 LNHDA and CDR2 SQIVND (reference sequence). The CDR3, as DNA: TGTGCCAGTAGTCCCTTTGATTCACCCCTCCACTTT. It yields the protein CASSPFDSPLHF.

This clonotype was picked up many times. The V call is TRBV9, the J call TRBJ1-1; D not resolved. The V gene's germline CDR1 is SGDLS and CDR2 YYNGEE. This CDR3 has 16 residues. Trimming pared 3 bases from V and 0 bases from J, leaving 15 bases between. CDR3 loop: CASSAQGLGLNTEAFF. The CDR3 region has the DNA TGTGCCAGCAGCGCGCAAGGACTGGGCCTGAACACTGAAGCTTTCTTT. Filled out from reference TRBV9 and TRBJ1-1, the complete variable domain reads DSGVTQTPKHLITATGQRVTLRCSPRSGDLSVYWYQQSLDQGLQFLIQYYNGEERAKGNILERFSAQQFPDLHSELNLSSLELGDSALYFCASSAQGLGLNTEAFFGQGTRLTVV.

This clonotype was counted many times. This sequence joins TRBV5-6 and TRBJ2-1; 8 bases match TRBD1. The germline V gene encodes CDR1 SGHDT and CDR2 YYEEEE. Trimming took 4 bases from V and 10 from J; bases not matched to a gene: 7. The CDR3 sequence is 13 residues long. CDR3 sequence: CASSRQGHLEQFF. DNA of the CDR3: TGTGCCAGCAGCCGACAGGGGCACCTCGAGCAGTTCTTC.

The table lists this clonotype with many counts. The chain employs TRBV11-2 and TRBJ1-3; maybe TRBD1 (5 bases). The germline CDR1 and CDR2 sequences are SGHAT and FQNNGV. The CDR3 spans 18 residues. The ends were cut back, 1 base at V and 0 bases at J, with 16 bases in the middle. The CDR3, as DNA: TGTGCCAGCAGCTTAGTCGTTCCGGGACGGCCCTCTGGAAACACCATATATTTT. It specifies CASSLVVPGRPSGNTIYF.